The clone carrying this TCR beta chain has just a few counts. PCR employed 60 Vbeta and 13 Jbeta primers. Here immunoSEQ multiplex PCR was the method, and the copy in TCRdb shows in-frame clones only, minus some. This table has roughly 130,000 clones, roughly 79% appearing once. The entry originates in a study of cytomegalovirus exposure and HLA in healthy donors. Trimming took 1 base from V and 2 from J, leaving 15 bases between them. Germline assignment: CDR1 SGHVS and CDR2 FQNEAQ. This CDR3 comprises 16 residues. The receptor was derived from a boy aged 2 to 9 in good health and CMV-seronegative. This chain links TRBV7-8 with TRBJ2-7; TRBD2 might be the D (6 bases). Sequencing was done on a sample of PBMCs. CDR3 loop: CASSLVDEGTPYEQYF. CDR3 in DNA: TGTGCCAGCAGCTTAGTTGACGAGGGGACTCCCTACGAGCAGTACTTC.